This is a list of T cell receptor beta chains from one sample in a study of control samples from healthy donors and cancer patients. This table comes from immunoSEQ multiplex PCR, and its TCRdb copy is limited to in-frame clones, with some not included. The sample carries 100,000 to 150,000 clones, about 90% recorded once. The sequencing sample was made of blood. The receptor source for this set is a man between 18 and 35 years old in good health. Each CDR3 is given with its conserved first and last residue. Fields, in order: clone size, D gene, CDR3 length, V gene, J gene, CDR3 protein, CDR3 DNA. D genes are given only for firm matches. Size is omitted from some rows. Given values are once, few, many or a class for expanded clones.

>-|TRBD2|16|TRBV5-8|TRBJ2-1
CASSSETSGRDGEQFF
TGTGCCAGCAGCTCAGAGACTAGCGGGAGAGACGGTGAGCAGTTCTTC
>-|TRBD1|17|TRBV2|TRBJ2-6
CASSDREFSSGANVLTF
TGTGCCAGCAGCGACAGGGAATTCAGCTCTGGGGCCAACGTCCTGACTTTC
>-|-|12|TRBV15|TRBJ2-3
CATSRAQDTQYF
TGTGCCACCAGCAGAGCTCAAGATACGCAGTATTTT
>-|TRBD1|17|TRBV6-2/TRBV6-3|TRBJ1-1
CASSWSLGQGLNTEAFF
TGTGCCAGCAGTTGGTCCCTTGGACAGGGGCTGAACACTGAAGCTTTCTTT
>-|-|15|TRBV15|TRBJ2-3
CATRRVGSGVDTQYF
TGTGCCACCAGGCGTGTCGGGAGCGGAGTCGATACGCAGTATTTT
>-|-|14|TRBV7-2|TRBJ2-7
CASSLVPWNYEQYF
TGTGCCAGCAGCTTAGTTCCGTGGAACTACGAGCAGTACTTC
>-|-|15|TRBV6-5|TRBJ2-1
CASSIGPEEFNEQFF
TGTGCCAGCAGTATCGGCCCCGAAGAATTTAATGAGCAGTTCTTC
>-|TRBD1|13|TRBV29-1|TRBJ1-5
CSVDQGGDQPQHF
TGCAGCGTTGATCAAGGGGGCGACCAGCCCCAGCATTTT
>-|-|15|TRBV27|TRBJ1-1
CASSRNPRGSTEAFF
TGTGCCAGCAGTCGAAACCCGAGGGGGAGCACTGAAGCTTTCTTT
>-|TRBD2|16|TRBV5-8|TRBJ2-5
CASSLYRLAGHSTQYF
TGTGCCAGCAGCTTGTACCGACTAGCGGGACACTCGACCCAGTACTTC
>once|-|12|TRBV12-3/TRBV12-4|TRBJ1-3
CASRGQGNTIYF
TGTGCCAGCAGGGGGCAAGGAAACACCATATATTTT
>-|TRBD2|15|TRBV11-2|TRBJ2-5
CASSLETTSSATQYF
TGTGCCAGCAGCTTAGAAACGACTAGCAGCGCGACCCAGTACTTC
>-|-|12|TRBV19|TRBJ2-1
CASSSPPSEQFF
TGTGCCAGTAGTTCTCCCCCCAGTGAGCAGTTCTTC
>many|-|15|TRBV5-6|TRBJ2-2
CASSTTGSNTGELFF
TGTGCCAGCAGCACAACCGGGAGTAACACCGGGGAGCTGTTTTTT
>once|-|14|TRBV6-5|TRBJ1-1
CASSYLAGATEAFF
TGTGCCAGCAGTTACCTGGCCGGGGCCACTGAAGCTTTCTTT
>-|-|14|TRBV6-4|TRBJ2-1
CASAVKGGGNEQFF
TGTGCCAGCGCCGTAAAGGGGGGAGGCAATGAGCAGTTCTTC
>-|-|14|TRBV21-1|TRBJ1-2
CASCRGDFLSGYTF
TGTGCCAGCTGCCGGGGGGATTTCCTCTCAGGCTACACCTTC
>-|TRBD2|17|TRBV11-2|TRBJ2-7
CASSYGTSGSTSYEQYF
TGTGCCAGCAGCTACGGGACTAGCGGGAGCACCTCCTACGAGCAGTACTTC
>once|TRBD1|15|TRBV25-1|TRBJ1-5
CASSATGGHNQPQHF
TGTGCCAGCAGTGCGACAGGGGGCCACAATCAGCCCCAGCATTTT
>-|-|18|TRBV6-2/TRBV6-3|TRBJ1-5
CASSYRPQRGRNYQPQHF
TGTGCCAGCAGTTACCGTCCCCAAAGGGGCAGGAACTATCAGCCCCAGCATTTT
>-|-|9|TRBV2|TRBJ2-1
CASSLAGFF
TGTGCCAGCAGTCTAGCCGGATTCTTC
>-|-|17|TRBV3-1/TRBV3-2|TRBJ2-5
CASSARERFSLGETQYF
TGTGCCAGCAGCGCCCGTGAGCGATTTTCTTTGGGAGAGACCCAGTACTTC
>-|-|12|TRBV5-4|TRBJ1-5
CASRVDDQPQHF
TGTGCCAGCAGAGTAGATGATCAGCCCCAGCATTTT
>once|TRBD2|14|TRBV5-1|TRBJ2-2
CASSLSGMAGELFF
TGCGCCAGCAGCTTGAGCGGGATGGCCGGGGAGCTGTTTTTT
>-|-|14|TRBV6-5|TRBJ2-1
CASSYHDRNNEQFF
TGTGCCAGCAGTTACCACGACAGGAACAATGAGCAGTTCTTC
>-|-|13|TRBV10-3|TRBJ2-7
CAISESGAYEQYF
TGTGCCATCAGTGAGTCGGGAGCTTACGAGCAGTACTTC
>-|-|18|TRBV3-1/TRBV3-2|TRBJ2-7
CASSSHRGGKRSSYEQYF
TGTGCCAGCAGCTCCCACCGGGGCGGGAAAAGGAGCTCCTACGAGCAGTACTTC
>-|-|15|TRBV6-5|TRBJ1-2
CASSPVVTGKLGYTF
TGTGCCAGCTCCCCAGTTGTTACAGGGAAACTTGGCTACACCTTC
>-|-|14|TRBV7-3|TRBJ1-1
CASSLDRSNTEAFF
TGTGCCAGCAGCTTGGATAGGAGCAACACTGAAGCTTTCTTT
>-|TRBD1|13|TRBV5-4|TRBJ1-5
CASSSGGGQPQHF
TGTGCCAGCAGCTCAGGGGGGGGTCAGCCCCAGCATTTT
>-|-|14|TRBV27|TRBJ2-2
CASSLQTTTGELFF
TGTGCCAGCAGTTTACAGACAACCACCGGGGAGCTGTTTTTT
>-|-|15|TRBV18|TRBJ2-7
CASSPRDTLMGRQYF
TGTGCCAGCTCGCCCCGGGATACTTTGATGGGCAGGCAGTACTTC
>-|TRBD1|18|TRBV25-1|TRBJ2-6
CASSEPGQGPYGANVLTF
TGTGCCAGCAGTGAACCGGGACAGGGACCCTATGGGGCCAACGTCCTGACTTTC
>few|TRBD1|17|TRBV5-1|TRBJ1-2
CASSYTNPGTGHFGYTF
TGCGCCAGCAGCTATACAAACCCCGGGACAGGGCACTTCGGCTACACCTTC
>-|-|16|TRBV11-2|TRBJ1-5
CASSLAPGAGNQPQHF
TGTGCCAGCAGCTTAGCCCCGGGGGCTGGGAATCAGCCCCAGCATTTT
>-|-|16|TRBV3-1/TRBV3-2|TRBJ2-1
CASSRRGGSSYNEQFF
TGTGCCAGCAGCCGCCGCGGTGGGAGCTCCTACAATGAGCAGTTCTTC
>-|-|14|TRBV11-3|TRBJ2-1
CASSLGGGGVEQFF
TGTGCCAGCAGCTTAGGAGGCGGGGGCGTCGAGCAGTTCTTC
>-|TRBD1|16|TRBV7-8|TRBJ1-1
CASSPRGQGPSTEAFF
TGTGCCAGCAGCCCCCGAGGACAGGGGCCGAGCACTGAAGCTTTCTTT
>few|TRBD1|14|TRBV7-9|TRBJ1-2
CASSARQGAGGYTF
TGTGCCAGCAGCGCCCGACAGGGGGCGGGAGGCTACACCTTC
>-|-|15|TRBV3-1/TRBV3-2|TRBJ1-2
CASSQGPSTEYGYTF
TGTGCCAGCAGCCAAGGCCCCTCGACCGAGTATGGCTACACCTTC
>few|-|16|TRBV7-9|TRBJ1-1
CASSLTGFKGGTEAFF
TGTGCCAGCAGCCTAACAGGCTTCAAAGGGGGCACTGAAGCTTTCTTT
>-|-|14|TRBV11-2|TRBJ1-1
CASSLDFRNTEAFF
TGTGCCAGCAGCCTGGACTTCCGGAACACTGAAGCTTTCTTT
>-|-|15|TRBV7-6|TRBJ1-3
CASSLNPYAGNTIYF
TGTGCCAGCAGCTTAAATCCCTACGCCGGAAACACCATATATTTT
>once|-|16|TRBV19|TRBJ2-7
CASSIRGADVTYEQYF
TGTGCCAGTAGTATTCGAGGGGCCGACGTGACTTACGAGCAGTACTTC
>-|-|14|TRBV6-1|TRBJ2-7
CASSEYSQFYEQYF
TGTGCCAGCAGTGAATACAGCCAATTCTACGAGCAGTACTTC
>once|-|15|TRBV4-1|TRBJ2-3
CASSQDGVNVDTQYF
TGCGCCAGCAGCCAAGACGGGGTTAACGTTGATACGCAGTATTTT
>-|TRBD1|16|TRBV19|TRBJ1-4
CASSTNRGSTNEKLFF
TGTGCCAGTAGTACAAACAGGGGTTCAACTAATGAAAAACTGTTTTTT
>-|-|16|TRBV11-2|TRBJ2-7
CASSSRPGFTIREQYF
TGTGCCAGCAGCTCCAGGCCGGGTTTTACTATAAGGGAGCAGTACTTC
>-|TRBD2|14|TRBV27|TRBJ2-7
CASFSGSSSYEQYF
TGTGCCAGCTTCAGCGGGAGTTCCTCCTACGAGCAGTACTTC
>-|TRBD1|14|TRBV3-1/TRBV3-2|TRBJ1-1
CASSLGDRVPEAFF
TGTGCCAGCAGCCTCGGGGACAGGGTCCCTGAAGCTTTCTTT
>once|-|13|TRBV14|TRBJ1-5
CASSQDLGQPQHF
TGTGCCAGCAGCCAAGATCTTGGTCAGCCCCAGCATTTT
>-|-|17|TRBV4-1|TRBJ1-5
CASSQETGSYSNQPQHF
TGCGCCAGCAGCCAAGAAACAGGGTCGTATAGCAATCAGCCCCAGCATTTT
>-|-|15|TRBV11-3|TRBJ2-2
CASSFTVANTGELFF
TGTGCCAGCAGCTTCACTGTCGCGAACACCGGGGAGCTGTTTTTT
>-|-|13|TRBV11-2|TRBJ2-5
CASSPSGWETQYF
TGTGCCAGCAGCCCTTCTGGGTGGGAGACCCAGTACTTC
>-|TRBD2|16|TRBV5-4|TRBJ2-1
CASSSSGLAGYNEQFF
TGTGCCAGCAGCTCCTCGGGACTAGCGGGGTACAATGAGCAGTTCTTC